Reported below is one TCR beta chain. Its specificity is unknown. The sample belongs to a study of cytomegalovirus exposure and HLA in healthy donors. The protocol was immunoSEQ multiplex PCR, while the TCRdb copy is restricted to in-frame clones and leaves out a portion. The data hold some 240,000 clones, with approximately 84% observed a single time. Looked up from germline, CDR1 is MNHEY and CDR2 is SMNVEV (reference sequence). V was clipped by 6 bases and J by 5 bases, with 14 bases between them. This CDR3 region has 14 residues. Separate from the approximately 670-subject first cohort, the roughly 120-subject validation cohort was the one that the donors belonged to. Broader study findings: In vitro data verified three CMV-associated chains as specific for CMV antigens. TCR sequences were mostly rare, though some public TCRs occurred in many donors. Among TCR beta chains, those listed as cytomegalovirus-associated numbered over 150.

The TCR was taken from a woman under 40 in good health and CMV-seropositive. The V call is TRBV27, the J call TRBJ2-1; the D gene is possibly TRBD1 (6 bases). Sequencing input: PBMCs. CDR3 DNA sequence: TGTGCCAGCAGCTTGGGGGCAGGAGACAATGAGCAGTTCTTC. It is translated as CASSLGAGDNEQFF.